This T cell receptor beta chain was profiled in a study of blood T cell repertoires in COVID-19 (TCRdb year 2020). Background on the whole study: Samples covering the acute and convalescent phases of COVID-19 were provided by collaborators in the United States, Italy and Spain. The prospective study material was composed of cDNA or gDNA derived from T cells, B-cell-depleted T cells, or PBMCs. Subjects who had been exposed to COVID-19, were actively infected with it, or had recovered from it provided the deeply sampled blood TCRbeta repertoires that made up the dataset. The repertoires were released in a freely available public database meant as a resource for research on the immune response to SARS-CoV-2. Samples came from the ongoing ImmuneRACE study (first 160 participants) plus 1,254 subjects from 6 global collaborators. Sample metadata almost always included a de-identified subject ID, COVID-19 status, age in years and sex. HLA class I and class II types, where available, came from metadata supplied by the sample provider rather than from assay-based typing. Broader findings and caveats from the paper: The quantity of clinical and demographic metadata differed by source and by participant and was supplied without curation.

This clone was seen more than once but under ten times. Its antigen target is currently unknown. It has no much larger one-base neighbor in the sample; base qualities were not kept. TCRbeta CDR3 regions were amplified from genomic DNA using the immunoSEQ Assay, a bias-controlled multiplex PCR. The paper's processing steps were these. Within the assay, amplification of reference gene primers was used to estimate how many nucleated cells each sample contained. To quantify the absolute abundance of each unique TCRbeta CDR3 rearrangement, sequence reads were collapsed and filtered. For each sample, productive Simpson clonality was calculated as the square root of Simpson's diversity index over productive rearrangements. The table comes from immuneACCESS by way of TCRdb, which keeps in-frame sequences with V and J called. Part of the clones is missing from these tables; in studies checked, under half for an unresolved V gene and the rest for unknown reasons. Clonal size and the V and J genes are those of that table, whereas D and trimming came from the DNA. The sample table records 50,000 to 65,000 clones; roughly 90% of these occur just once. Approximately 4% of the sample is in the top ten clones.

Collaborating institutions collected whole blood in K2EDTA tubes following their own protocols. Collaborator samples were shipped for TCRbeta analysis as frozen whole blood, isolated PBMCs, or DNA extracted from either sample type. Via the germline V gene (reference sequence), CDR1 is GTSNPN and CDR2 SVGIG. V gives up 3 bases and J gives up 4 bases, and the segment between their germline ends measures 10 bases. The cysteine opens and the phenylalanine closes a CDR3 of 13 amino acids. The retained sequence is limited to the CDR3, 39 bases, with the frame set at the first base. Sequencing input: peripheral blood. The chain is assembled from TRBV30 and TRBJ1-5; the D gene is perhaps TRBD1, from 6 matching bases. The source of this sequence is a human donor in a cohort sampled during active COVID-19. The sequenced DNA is TGTGCCTGGAGCGGTACAGGGAATCAGCCCCAGCATTTT. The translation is CAWSGTGNQPQHF.